This TCR beta chain originates from a study of blood T cell repertoires in COVID-19 (dated by TCRdb to the early 2020s). About the full investigation: The collaborator samples originated in the United States, Italy and Spain and spanned the acute and convalescent phases of COVID-19. A freely available public database, intended as a resource for researchers studying the immune response to SARS-CoV-2, is where the repertoires were released. A de-identified subject ID, COVID-19 status, age in years and sex were almost always included in the sample metadata. HLA class I and class II types, where available, came from metadata supplied by the sample provider rather than from assay-based typing. The samples were drawn from the first 160 participants of the ongoing ImmuneRACE study and from roughly 1,300 subjects provided by 6 global collaborators. The dataset comprised deeply sampled blood TCRbeta repertoires from subjects exposed to, actively infected with, or recovered from COVID-19. The prospective study material was composed of cDNA or gDNA derived from T cells, B-cell-depleted T cells, or PBMCs. Broader findings and caveats from the paper: Clinical and demographic metadata were provided uncurated, with the amount varying by source and participant.

Worth noting for this clone: What this receptor recognizes is not known. Base qualities are missing; no much larger clone stands one base away.

The collaborating institutions used their own protocols to collect whole blood in K2EDTA tubes. For TCRbeta analysis, collaborators shipped samples as frozen whole blood, isolated PBMCs, or DNA extracted from either of those sample types. TCRbeta CDR3 regions were amplified from genomic DNA by means of the immunoSEQ Assay, a bias-controlled multiplex PCR. Under the source paper's analysis protocol: The number of nucleated cells in each sample was estimated from the amplification of reference gene primers within the assay. To quantify the absolute abundance of each unique TCRbeta CDR3 rearrangement, sequence reads were collapsed and filtered. For each sample, productive Simpson clonality was calculated as the square root of Simpson's diversity index over productive rearrangements. As stored in TCRdb, this immuneACCESS dataset retains in-frame rearrangements with V and J assigned. A fraction of the clones does not appear; measured against another copy, unresolved V genes explain less than half of the discrepancy, and the remainder lacks a known reason. V and J calls and clone size are as listed in that table; D and trimming were resolved from the DNA. The sample table records about 110,000 clones; approximately 85% of these occur just once. The ten largest make up under 2.5% of the sample.

Source material: peripheral blood. This TCR was sampled from a human donor in a cohort sampled during active COVID-19.

The CDR3 in this case is CASPPGGSGANVLTF. The DNA is TGCGCCAGCCCCCCTGGGGGGTCTGGGGCCAACGTCCTGACTTTC. Recombination joined TRBV23-1 with TRBJ2-6; the D gene is perhaps TRBD2, on 6 matching bases. TRBV23-1 has ORF status, its function being uncertain. Reading from cysteine to phenylalanine, the CDR3 counts 15 amino acids. The sequence is cut down to CDR3 DNA, 45 bases in frame from base 1. The germline ends are 12 bases apart after V is trimmed by 8 bases and J by 1 base.